This entry concerns a single T cell receptor beta chain. It has no known antigen specificity. Per-nucleotide qualities are absent, and no much larger clonotype sits a single base away. Healthy HIV-negative adults with no recently reported acute infections or vaccinations were included as donors. Only Caucasian adults living in Nashville, Tennessee, USA were represented among the donors. CD4+ T cells were enriched by magnetic negative selection; naive cells were then positively selected on CD45RA, and the negative fraction formed the memory subset. Blood was collected by leukapheresis, and PBMCs were isolated by Ficoll-Histopaque density gradient centrifugation and then cryopreserved in liquid nitrogen vapor phase. Purity and quantity of every magnetically sorted T cell population were checked by analytical flow cytometry. From each sorted fraction, genomic DNA was isolated and quantified by UV absorbance on a Nanodrop 2000c.

From the cysteine up to the phenylalanine, the CDR3 has a length of 17 residues. The DNA shown is the 51-base CDR3, in frame from base 1. V was cut back by 10 bases and J by 0 bases, leaving a gap of 21 bases between them. The germline V gene encodes CDR1 MDHEN and CDR2 SYDVKM. This sample is part of a study of shared clonotypes between healthy human individuals (dated by TCRdb to about 2020). Turning to the overall study: The cohort comprised two women and a few men aged 18 to 49 years. Between about 0.85 and 10 billion PBMCs per donor were obtained by leukapheresis. Different laboratories and diverse techniques were used to prepare libraries and sequence TCR repertoires, to increase sequencing depth and limit assay-specific biases. Per donor, three plates each were used for CD4 naive and CD4 memory, two for CD8 naive, and one for CD8 memory. To estimate repertoire size and how much clonotype sharing occurs between individuals, the study deeply sequenced the blood TCR repertoires of five healthy adults. General findings and caveats noted by the study authors: Estimated clonotype richness was generally larger for naive than for memory subsets. Sharing across several donors was observed for approximately 5% of naive CD4, 3% to 3.5% of naive CD8, roughly 2.4% of memory CD4, and over 0.3% of memory CD8 clonotypes. Sampling was restricted to blood, and TCR repertoires in tissue are likely to differ from TCR repertoires in blood. Compared with non-shared clonotypes, the clonotypes found in all four sorted-subset donors had higher generation probabilities. Even with the large sequencing depth, rarefaction of the sorted-subset datasets indicated that sequencing was incomplete. Based on pairwise subsampling, the degree of clonotype sharing among donors was expected to be affected by sequencing depth. The small number of donors limited the genetic and exposure-history diversity represented.

Using the deep immunoSEQ assay, TCR CDR3 regions were amplified from genomic DNA by multiplex PCR. For each cell subset, the extracted genomic DNA was distributed evenly across all wells of several immunoSEQ 96-well plates, and each plate served as one replicate. For sorted subsets, roughly 0.2 ug genomic DNA, equal to 30,000 or so T cell genomes, was loaded into each replicate PCR. Purified libraries were measured with a Qubit 3.0 fluorometer, size-checked on a Bioanalyzer 2100, and measured again with the KAPA Library Quantification kit. Every immunoSEQ 96-well plate was sequenced on a separate single-read 150-cycle Illumina NextSeq 550 flow cell. The published analysis was carried out like this. Because only junctional sequences without quality scores were contained in the immunoSEQ output, filtering matching that applied to full-length reads could not be performed. To assign V/J genes and CDR3, sequences were annotated against IMGT germline references using PyIR, a Python wrapper for IgBLAST v1.9. Reads with weak V/J assignments (E-value above 1e-6), missing CDR3, stop codons, out-of-frame junctions, or ambiguous translated residues were removed. V3J clonotypes were defined as sequences sharing an identical inferred V gene, J gene, and CDR3 amino acid sequence. To compute the percentage overlap between repertoires, the number of shared unique clonotypes was divided by the size of the smaller repertoire. Richness of each repertoire was evaluated using RTK rarefaction, the Chao1 estimator, and Recon v2.1 estimates of unobserved clonotypes. Generation probabilities were computed with OLGA for all TCRbeta clonotypes obtained by the gDNA method from a few donors. TCRdb took this table from immuneACCESS and kept in-frame rearrangements with V and J called. Such tables lack part of the clones; where checked against another copy, unresolved V genes explain under half of the gap, and the rest is unexplained. V and J calls and clone size are copied from that table; D and trimming were computed from the DNA. In all, the sample holds around 980,000 clones, and around 82% of those were seen once. Of the sample, roughly 0.61% falls within the top ten clones.

Sequencing was carried out using memory CD4+ T cells from PBMCs. The cell subset or site label on this specimen signifies: CD45RA-negative fraction. Rearrangement joined TRBV28 to TRBJ2-2; the D gene is perhaps TRBD1 or TRBD2, as each covers 5 bases. This TCR was sampled from a man between 18 and 29 years old in good health. Some clones in this sample may be carry-over from other donors' samples. The sequenced DNA is TGTGCCACCCTCCCTTTTAGGGGACGTTCGAACACCGGGGAGCTGTTTTTT. This is translated as CATLPFRGRSNTGELFF.